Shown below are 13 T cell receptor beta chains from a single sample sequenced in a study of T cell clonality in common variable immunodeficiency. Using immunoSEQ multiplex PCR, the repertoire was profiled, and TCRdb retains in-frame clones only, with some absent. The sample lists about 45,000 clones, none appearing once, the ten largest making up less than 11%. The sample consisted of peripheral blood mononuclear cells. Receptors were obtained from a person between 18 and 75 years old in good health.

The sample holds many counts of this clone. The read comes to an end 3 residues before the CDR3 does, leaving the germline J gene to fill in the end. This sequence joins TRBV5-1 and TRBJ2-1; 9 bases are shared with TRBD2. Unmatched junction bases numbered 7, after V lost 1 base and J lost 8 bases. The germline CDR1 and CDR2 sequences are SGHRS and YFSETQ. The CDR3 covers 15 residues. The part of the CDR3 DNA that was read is TGCGCCAGCAGCTTGAATAGCGGGGGAAGGGATGAG. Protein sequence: CASSLNSGGRDE. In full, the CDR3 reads CASSLNSGGRDEQFF.

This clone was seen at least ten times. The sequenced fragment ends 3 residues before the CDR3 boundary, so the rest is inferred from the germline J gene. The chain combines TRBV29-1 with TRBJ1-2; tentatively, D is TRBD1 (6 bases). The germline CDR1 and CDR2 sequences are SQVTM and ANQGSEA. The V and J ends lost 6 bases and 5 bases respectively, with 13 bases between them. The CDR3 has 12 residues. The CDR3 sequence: CSVSTGMYGYTF. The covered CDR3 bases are TGCAGCGTCTCTACAGGGATGTATGGC.

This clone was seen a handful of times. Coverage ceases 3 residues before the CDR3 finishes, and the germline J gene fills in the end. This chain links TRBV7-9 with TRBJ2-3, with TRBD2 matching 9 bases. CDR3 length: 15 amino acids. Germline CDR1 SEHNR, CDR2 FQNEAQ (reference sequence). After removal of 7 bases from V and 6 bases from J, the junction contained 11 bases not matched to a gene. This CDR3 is CASTGGAGGVDTQYF. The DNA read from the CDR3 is TGTGCCAGCACCGGAGGGGCGGGGGGGGTGGATACG.

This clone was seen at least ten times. CDR3 sequence: CASRGINTEAFF. CDR3 DNA, as far as it was read: TGCGCCAGCAGGGGCATTAACACTGAA. The rearrangement uses TRBV5-1 and TRBJ1-1; unclear D gene. The read halts 3 residues ahead of the CDR3 end, with the missing end drawn from the germline J gene. CDR1 SGHRS and CDR2 YFSETQ come from the germline V gene. V lost 5 bases and J 2 bases, leaving 7 bases between the germline ends. The CDR3 is made up of 12 amino acids.

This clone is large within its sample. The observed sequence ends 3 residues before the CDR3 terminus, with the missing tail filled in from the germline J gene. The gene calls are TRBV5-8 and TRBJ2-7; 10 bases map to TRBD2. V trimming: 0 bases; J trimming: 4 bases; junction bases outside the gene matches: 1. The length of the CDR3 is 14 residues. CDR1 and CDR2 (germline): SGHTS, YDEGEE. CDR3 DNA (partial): TGTGCCAGCAGCTTGGTAGCGGGAGGTTACGAG. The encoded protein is CASSLVAGGYE. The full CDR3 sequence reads CASSLVAGGYEQYF.

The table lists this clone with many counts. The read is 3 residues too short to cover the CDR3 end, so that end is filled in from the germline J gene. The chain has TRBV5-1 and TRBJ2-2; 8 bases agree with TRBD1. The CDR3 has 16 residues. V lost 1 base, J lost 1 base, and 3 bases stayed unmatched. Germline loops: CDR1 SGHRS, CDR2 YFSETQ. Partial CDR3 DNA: TGCGCCAGCAGCTTGTTAGGGACAGGGAACACCGGGGAG. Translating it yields CASSLLGTGNTGE. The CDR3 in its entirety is CASSLLGTGNTGELFF.

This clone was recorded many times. The sequenced part of the CDR3 DNA is TGTGCCAGCACGCTACAGGGGCGCCATGGC. It translates to CASTLQGRHG. The full CDR3 protein reads CASTLQGRHGYTF. The chain links TRBV6-2 or TRBV6-3 to TRBJ1-2; 7 bases line up with TRBD1. The missing CDR3 end, 3 residues past where the read stops, is filled in from the germline J gene. Germline V gene lookup returns CDR1 MNHEY and CDR2 SVGEGT. This CDR3 contains 13 residues. With 7 bases clipped from V and 6 bases from J, the junction kept 8 bases outside the gene matches.

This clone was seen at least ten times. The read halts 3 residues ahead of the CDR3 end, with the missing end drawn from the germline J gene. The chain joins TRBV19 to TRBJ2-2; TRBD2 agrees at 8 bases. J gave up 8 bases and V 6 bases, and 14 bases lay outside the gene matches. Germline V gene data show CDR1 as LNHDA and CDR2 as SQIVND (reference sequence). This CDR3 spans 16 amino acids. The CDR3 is CASSLSGTSGRGELFF. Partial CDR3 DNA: TGTGCCAGTAGCCTTTCCGGGACTAGTGGACGGGGGGAG.

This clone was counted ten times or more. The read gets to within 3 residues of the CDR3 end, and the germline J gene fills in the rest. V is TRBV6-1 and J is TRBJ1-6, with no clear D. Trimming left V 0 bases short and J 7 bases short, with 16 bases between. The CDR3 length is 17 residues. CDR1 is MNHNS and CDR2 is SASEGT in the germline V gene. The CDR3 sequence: CASSEAYLGRVNSPLHF. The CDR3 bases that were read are TGTGCCAGCAGTGAAGCCTATCTGGGTAGGGTAAATTCACCC.

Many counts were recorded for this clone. CDR3 bases read: TGTGCCAGCAGCTCTAGCGGGGGGGCTTCGGGTACG. Translation gives CASSSSGGASGT. In full, the CDR3 is CASSSSGGASGTQYF. The rearrangement joins TRBV6-2 or TRBV6-3 to TRBJ2-3; 12 bases match TRBD2. The read falls 3 residues short of the CDR3 end, and the missing part is taken from the germline J gene. V shed 6 bases, J shed 8 bases, and the junction held 9 bases outside the gene matches. The CDR3 totals 15 residues. Germline V gene sequence: CDR1 MNHEY, CDR2 SVGEGT.

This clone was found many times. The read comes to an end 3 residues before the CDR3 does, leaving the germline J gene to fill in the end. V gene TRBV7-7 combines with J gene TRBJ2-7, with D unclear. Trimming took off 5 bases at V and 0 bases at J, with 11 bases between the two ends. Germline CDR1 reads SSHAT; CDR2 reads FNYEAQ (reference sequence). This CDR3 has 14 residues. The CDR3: CASSPDESSYEQYF. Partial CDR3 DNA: TGTGCCAGCAGCCCAGATGAAAGCTCCTACGAG.

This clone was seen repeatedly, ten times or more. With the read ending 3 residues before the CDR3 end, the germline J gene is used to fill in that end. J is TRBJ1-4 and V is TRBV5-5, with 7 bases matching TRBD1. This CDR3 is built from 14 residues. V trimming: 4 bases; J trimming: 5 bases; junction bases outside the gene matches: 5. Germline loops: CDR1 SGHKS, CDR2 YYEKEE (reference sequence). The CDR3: CASSPGTVNEKLFF. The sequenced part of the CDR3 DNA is TGTGCCAGCAGCCCCGGGACAGTGAATGAAAAA.

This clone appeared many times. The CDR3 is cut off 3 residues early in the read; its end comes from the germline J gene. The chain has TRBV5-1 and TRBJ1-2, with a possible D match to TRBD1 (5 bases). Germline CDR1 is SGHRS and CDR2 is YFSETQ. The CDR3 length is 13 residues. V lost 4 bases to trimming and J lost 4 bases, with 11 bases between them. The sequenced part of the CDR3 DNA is TGCGCCAGCAGCAAACAGGATACCTATGGC. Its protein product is CASSKQDTYG. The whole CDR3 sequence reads CASSKQDTYGYTF. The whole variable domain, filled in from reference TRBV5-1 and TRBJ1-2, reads KAGVTQTPRYLIKTRGQQVTLSCSPISGHRSVSWYQQTPGQGLQFLFEYFSETQRNKGNFPGRFSGRQFSNSRSEMNVSTLELGDSALYLCASSKQDTYGYTFGSGTRLTVV.